Listed here are 10 T cell receptor beta chains from one sample, sequenced in a study of post-analysis software for immune sequencing data. Findings of the study overall: In patients, 4 to 6 TRBV segments were more frequent than in controls, with TRBV5-6, TRBV5-1 and TRBV20-1 among them.

These receptors lack a known antigen. The library was made from cDNA and included unique molecular identifiers. One entry per CDR3 protein results from TCRdb running MiXCR on the PCR reads. The sample lists some 700,000 distinct CDR3 sequences, 55% to 70% occurring once. The material sequenced was blood. These receptor sequences come from a girl aged 2 to 10 with multiple sclerosis.

The CDR3 here is CSASAGPVSGNTIYF. As DNA, the CDR3 is TGCAGTGCTAGCGCAGGGCCCGTCTCTGGAAACACCATATATTTT. This chain connects TRBV20-1 to TRBJ1-3, with TRBD1 as a possible D gene (5 bases). Germline lookup yields CDR1 DFQATT and CDR2 SNEGSKA (reference sequence). The CDR3 is 15 amino acids. Trimming pared 3 bases from V and 0 bases from J, leaving 12 bases between.

In DNA, the CDR3 is TGTGCCAGCAGTTTAAGGGTAGTGGGGCCTTCCACAGATACGCAGTATTTT. It specifies CASSLRVVGPSTDTQYF. V usage is TRBV12-3 or TRBV12-4 and J usage is TRBJ2-3, with a tentative D call TRBD1 (5 bases). Trimming stripped 2 bases from V and 2 bases from J, with 17 bases between. This CDR3 has 17 residues.

The V call is TRBV10-3, the J call TRBJ1-1, with D tentatively TRBD1 (6 bases). This CDR3 contains 13 residues. CDR1 is ENHRY and CDR2 is SYGVKD in the germline V gene. V lost 5 bases and J lost 8, with 15 bases in between. Here the CDR3 reads CAISPRPDSEAFF. The CDR3 region has the DNA TGTGCCATCAGTCCCAGGCCGGACAGCGAAGCTTTCTTT.

This sequence joins TRBV2 and TRBJ1-5; a weak D match, TRBD1 (5 bases). This CDR3 has 15 residues. Trimming took off 0 bases at V and 5 bases at J, with 11 bases between the two ends. CDR1 and CDR2 (germline): SNHLY, FYNNEI. The CDR3 sequence: CASSEARGGDQPQHF. CDR3 coding DNA: TGTGCCAGCAGTGAAGCAAGGGGAGGGGATCAGCCCCAGCATTTT.

There are a few counts of this clonotype. The chain is built from TRBV4-2 and TRBJ2-1; tentatively, D is TRBD1 or TRBD2 (5 bases each). There are 18 residues in the CDR3. Between the trimmed V and J ends, which lost 4 bases and 0 bases, there was a span of 19 bases. The germline gives CDR1 LGHNA, CDR2 YNFKEQ. The CDR3 loop reads CASSRRRDLPSSYNEQFF. The CDR3 DNA follows: TGTGCCAGCAGCCGAAGACGGGACCTCCCAAGCTCCTACAATGAGCAGTTCTTC.

The gene calls are TRBV12-5 and TRBJ1-2; D unresolved. Germline V lookup: CDR1 LGHNT, CDR2 FRNRAP. Trimming pared 2 bases from V and 0 bases from J, leaving 16 bases between. There are 17 residues in the CDR3. The CDR3 DNA reads as TGTGCTAGTGGTTTGCTCCTCGCGACATCAGCTAACTATGGCTACACCTTC. Protein: CASGLLLATSANYGYTF.

The chain uses TRBV20-1 and TRBJ2-3, with a possible D match to TRBD1 (5 bases). The length of the CDR3 is 14 residues. Germline V gene data show CDR1 as DFQATT and CDR2 as SNEGSKA (reference sequence). V was pared by 3 bases and J by 2 bases, with 12 bases between. CDR3 amino acids: CSASLTASTDTQYF. The CDR3 region has the DNA TGCAGTGCTAGCTTGACAGCCTCCACAGATACGCAGTATTTT.

The rearrangement links TRBV20-1 to TRBJ2-3; 8 nucleotides align to TRBD1. The CDR3 loop spans 13 amino acids. Germline CDR1 DFQATT, CDR2 SNEGSKA (reference sequence). Germline trimming cut 4 bases from V and 5 bases from J; bases unmatched to any gene: 5. The CDR3 sequence is CSATDRGEDTQYF. In DNA, the CDR3 is TGCAGTGCTACCGACAGGGGCGAAGATACGCAGTATTTT.

This clonotype was recorded a few times. This sequence joins TRBV12-3 or TRBV12-4 and TRBJ1-1; D perhaps matches TRBD1 (6 bases). V was cut by 6 bases and J by 4 bases, with 12 bases left in between. The CDR3 consists of 13 residues. The CDR3 loop reads CASRQGGGTEAFF. CDR3 DNA sequence: TGTGCCAGCAGACAGGGTGGCGGCACTGAAGCTTTCTTT.

The rearrangement links TRBV6-6 to TRBJ2-4; D remains ambiguous. In germline, CDR1 is MNHNY, CDR2 SVGAGI (reference sequence). The CDR3 contains 13 residues. V lost 4 bases, J lost 2 bases, and 6 bases lay in between. DNA for the CDR3: TGTGCCAGCAGTTCCGGAACCAAAAACATTCAGTACTTC. This gives the protein CASSSGTKNIQYF.